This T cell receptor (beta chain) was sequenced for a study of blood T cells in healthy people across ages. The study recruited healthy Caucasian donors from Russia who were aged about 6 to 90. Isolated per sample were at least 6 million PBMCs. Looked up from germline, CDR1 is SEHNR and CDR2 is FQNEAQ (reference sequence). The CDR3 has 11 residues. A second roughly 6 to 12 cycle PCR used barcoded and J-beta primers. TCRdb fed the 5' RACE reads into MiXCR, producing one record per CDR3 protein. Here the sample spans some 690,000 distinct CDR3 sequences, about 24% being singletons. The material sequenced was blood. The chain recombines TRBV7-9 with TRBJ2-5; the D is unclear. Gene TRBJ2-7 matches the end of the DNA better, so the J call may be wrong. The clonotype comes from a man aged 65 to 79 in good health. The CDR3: CASRVGNEQYF. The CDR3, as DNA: TGTGCCAGCAGGGTGGGGAACGAGCAGTACTTC.